Shown below are 27 T cell receptor beta chains from a single sample sequenced in a study of human T cells and chemical hapten exposure. TCRdb reprocessed the RACE reads via MiXCR and lists one record per CDR3 protein. Here the sample spans 75,000 to 90,000 distinct CDR3 sequences, 7.5% to 9% being singletons. Specified time point: patch test 1, 2 weeks after DPC sensitization. Indicated treatment: therapeutic diphenylcyclopropenone sensitization with weekly scalp DPC. The material sequenced was whole blood, taken in connection with sensitization to the hapten diphenylcyclopropenone (DPC). The source is a woman between 25 and 40 years old with alopecia areata. Some clones in this sample may be carry-over from other donors' samples.

A remark on this clonotype: Since a much larger clone is just one base distant, this may be a read error. V is TRBV11-2 and J is TRBJ2-1; D not certain. The CDR3 runs to 11 residues. Per germline, CDR1 SGHAT and CDR2 FQNNGV. CDR3 in DNA: TGTGTCAGCAGCTTAACCAGTGAGCAGTTCTTC. Amino acids: CVSSLTSEQFF.

This clonotype was detected only a few times. This chain connects TRBV6-1 to TRBJ1-1; 7 bases match TRBD1. V gave up 1 base and J gave up 1 base; unmatched junction bases: 6. Per the germline V gene, CDR1 is MNHNS and CDR2 is SASEGT. There are 16 residues in the CDR3. The CDR3 sequence: CASSEVSNRGNTEAFF. CDR3 in DNA: TGTGCCAGCAGTGAAGTTTCGAACAGGGGGAACACTGAAGCTTTCTTT.

This clonotype was found many times. This chain joins TRBV9 and TRBJ2-3; D is undetermined. CDR1 and CDR2 (germline): SGDLS, YYNGEE. With 0 bases removed from V and 0 bases from J, the gap between germline ends came to 11 bases. The CDR3 covers 16 residues. CDR3 nucleotide sequence: TGTGCCAGCAGCGTAGTATGGGCCACAAGCACAGATACGCAGTATTTT. It yields the protein CASSVVWATSTDTQYF.

This clonotype was observed at least ten times. The chain links TRBV7-2 to TRBJ2-3; TRBD1 agrees at 7 bases. The CDR3 totals 15 residues. CDR1 is SGHTA and CDR2 is FQGNSA in the germline V gene. The V segment lost 4 bases and the J segment 3 bases; nucleotides outside the gene matches: 7. The CDR3 bases are TGTGCCAGCAGCTCACAGGGGATTAGGACAGATACGCAGTATTTT. It specifies CASSSQGIRTDTQYF. Based on the CDR3 plus reference TRBV7-2 and TRBJ2-3, the full variable domain is GAGVSQSPSNKVTEKGKDVELRCDPISGHTALYWYRQSLGQGLEFLIYFQGNSAPDKSGLPSDRFSAERTGGSVSTLTIQRTQQEDSAVYLCASSSQGIRTDTQYFGPGTRLTVL.

This clonotype was detected ten times or more. V usage is TRBV7-3 and J usage is TRBJ2-1, with D possibly being TRBD2 (6 bases). The ends were cut back, 4 bases at V and 8 bases at J, with 15 bases in the middle. This CDR3 has 14 amino acids. Germline loops: CDR1 SGHTA, CDR2 FQGTGA. CDR3 sequence reads: CASSSTNAGYEQFF. As DNA, the CDR3 is TGTGCCAGCAGCTCAACTAATGCGGGGTATGAGCAGTTCTTC.

Many counts were recorded for this clonotype. The J gene is TRBJ2-3, the V gene TRBV12-3 or TRBV12-4; the match to TRBD1 covers 7 bases. CDR3 length equals 13 residues. With V trimmed by 6 bases and J by 5 bases, 5 bases remained unmatched. CDR3 amino acids: CASRQTGLDTQYF. As DNA, the CDR3 is TGTGCCAGCAGACAGACAGGGCTAGATACGCAGTATTTT.

This clonotype was observed at least ten times. The chain couples TRBV12-3 or TRBV12-4 to TRBJ2-4; D not certain. The CDR3 is made up of 15 amino acids. Trimming took off 3 bases at V and 0 bases at J, with 9 bases between the two ends. This CDR3 is CASSFGNLAKNIQYF. The CDR3 DNA reads TGTGCCAGCAGTTTTGGCAACCTAGCCAAAAACATTCAGTACTTC.

The J gene is TRBJ1-2, the V gene TRBV20-1, with a tentative D call TRBD1 (6 bases). The ends were cut back, 2 bases at V and 3 bases at J, with 10 bases in the middle. CDR1 is DFQATT and CDR2 is SNEGSKA in the germline V gene (reference sequence). The CDR3 sequence is 13 residues long. CDR3 DNA sequence: TGCAGTGCTAGAAAACAGGGCTACTATGGCTACACCTTC. Residues: CSARKQGYYGYTF.

The J gene is TRBJ2-7, the V gene TRBV3-1; TRBD2 matches at 11 bases. This CDR3 region has 15 residues. Germline V CDR1 and CDR2: LGHDT, YNNKEL (reference sequence). V lost 1 base, J lost 3 bases, and 2 bases stayed unmatched. The DNA for the CDR3 is TGTGCCAGCAGCCAAGGACTAGCGGGGAACTACGAGCAGTACTTC. It codes for CASSQGLAGNYEQYF.

This clonotype was seen only a few times. The J gene is TRBJ1-6, the V gene TRBV18; D gene unclear. Germline assignment: CDR1 KGHSH and CDR2 LQKENI. The length of the CDR3 is 16 residues. Trimming removed 4 bases from V and 8 bases from J, with 18 bases in between. The CDR3 is CASSRSIAQSDSPLHF. The CDR3 DNA follows: TGTGCCAGCTCACGCTCCATTGCTCAGTCAGATTCACCCCTCCACTTT. Filled out from reference TRBV18 and TRBJ1-6, the complete variable domain reads NAGVMQNPRHLVRRRGQEARLRCSPMKGHSHVYWYRQLPEEGLKFMVYLQKENIIDESGMPKERFSAEFPKEGPSILRIQQVVRGDSAAYFCASSRSIAQSDSPLHFGNGTRLTVT.

Comment on this clonotype: A much larger clone differs by one base, so this may be a read error. The chain is built from TRBV29-1 and TRBJ1-1, with 7 bases aligning to TRBD1. In germline, CDR1 is SQVTM, CDR2 ANQGSEA. There are 14 residues in the CDR3. The V gene end was trimmed by 5 bases and the J gene end by 3 bases; junction bases not matched to a gene: 9. The CDR3 loop reads CSVWTDRADTEAFF. The CDR3 nucleotides read TGCAGCGTTTGGACCGACAGGGCGGACACTGAAGCTTTCTTT.

There are many counts of this clonotype. The V gene is TRBV11-2, the J gene TRBJ1-4; D perhaps matches TRBD1 (5 bases). Germline V CDR1 and CDR2: SGHAT, FQNNGV. This CDR3 is built from 16 residues. V gave up 1 base and J gave up 0 bases, with 9 bases separating them. As DNA, the CDR3 is TGTGCCAGCAGCTTAGTCGGGGGATCAACTAATGAAAAACTGTTTTTT. Translated: CASSLVGGSTNEKLFF. The variable domain in full, with the rest retrieved from reference TRBV11-2 and TRBJ1-4, is EAGVAQSPRYKIIEKRQSVAFWCNPISGHATLYWYQQILGQGPKLLIQFQNNGVVDDSQLPKDRFSAERLKGVDSTLKIQPAKLEDSAVYLCASSLVGGSTNEKLFFGSGTQLSVL.

There are a few counts of this clonotype. CDR3 residues: CSARRGGTAPPDGYTF. CDR3 sequence (DNA): TGCAGTGCCAGACGAGGTGGGACAGCACCACCAGATGGCTACACCTTC. V and J are TRBV20-1 and TRBJ1-2, with 7 bases lining up with TRBD1. After removal of 6 bases from V and 6 bases from J, the junction contained 19 bases not matched to a gene. The CDR3 extends over 16 amino acids. CDR1 and CDR2 (germline): DFQATT, SNEGSKA (reference sequence).

In this sample, this clonotype turned up many times. The chain uses TRBV24-1 and TRBJ1-1; D is undetermined. CDR1 and CDR2 from the germline V gene are KGHDR and SFDVKD. The CDR3 has 12 amino acids. V was clipped by 8 bases and J by 4 bases, with 10 bases between them. The chain's CDR3 is CATTPWGTEAFF. The CDR3 nucleotides are TGTGCCACCACTCCCTGGGGCACTGAAGCTTTCTTT.

The V and J genes are TRBV7-9 and TRBJ1-2; D might be TRBD1 (5 bases). The V gene lost 3 bases and the J gene lost 4 bases, with 15 bases spanning the gap. This CDR3 contains 15 residues. Germline values: CDR1 SEHNR, CDR2 FQNEAQ (reference sequence). In DNA, the CDR3 is TGTGCCAGCAGCTTCGCCGGGACGGATCCCTATGGCTACACCTTC. Its translation: CASSFAGTDPYGYTF.

In the case of this clonotype: A much larger clone is a single base away; this may be a read error. As DNA, the CDR3 is TGCGCCAGCTCCCTGGGAGCCGAGTCCTCCCAAGAGACCCAGTACTTC. This gives the protein CASSLGAESSQETQYF. The chain employs TRBV5-1 and TRBJ2-5; D is possibly TRBD2 (5 bases). The CDR3 spans 16 residues. Per germline, CDR1 SGHRS and CDR2 YFSETQ. V dropped 7 bases and J dropped 1 base, with 20 bases sitting between them.

This clonotype occurred many times. The chain uses TRBV9 and TRBJ1-1; 9 nucleotides line up with TRBD1. Germline trimming cut 3 bases from V and 2 bases from J; bases unmatched to any gene: 8. Germline CDR1 reads SGDLS; CDR2 reads YYNGEE. This CDR3 contains 16 residues. For the CDR3, the DNA is TGTGCCAGCAGCGCGTCCCGGGACAGGGCCAACACTGAAGCTTTCTTT. It is translated as CASSASRDRANTEAFF. The full variable domain, in which reference TRBV9 and TRBJ1-1 provide the parts outside the CDR3, is DSGVTQTPKHLITATGQRVTLRCSPRSGDLSVYWYQQSLDQGLQFLIQYYNGEERAKGNILERFSAQQFPDLHSELNLSSLELGDSALYFCASSASRDRANTEAFFGQGTRLTVV.

In DNA, the CDR3 is TGCAGCGTGGAGATGGGGCCTAACTATGGCTACACCTTC. As protein: CSVEMGPNYGYTF. V is TRBV29-1 and J is TRBJ1-2; weak D call: TRBD1 (5 bases). Germline CDR1 and CDR2: SQVTM and ANQGSEA. This CDR3 is built from 13 residues. The germline V and J ends were trimmed by 6 bases and 0 bases, with 11 bases remaining between them.

This clonotype was detected ten times or more. The V gene is TRBV5-4, the J gene TRBJ2-7; TRBD1 matches 10 bases. CDR3 size: 14 residues. Germline CDR1 and CDR2: SGHNT and YYREEE (reference sequence). The ends lost 4 bases at V and 6 bases at J; junction bases unmatched: 7. The CDR3 DNA sequence: TGTGCCAGCAGCCACCGGGACAGGGGTAGCGAGCAGTACTTC. This encodes CASSHRDRGSEQYF.

Comment on this clonotype: Just one base apart from a much larger clone, this may be a read error. The rearrangement uses TRBV5-6 and TRBJ2-5; maybe TRBD2 (6 bases). CDR1 is SGHDT, CDR2 YYEEEE, per germline. CDR3 length equals 16 residues. This CDR3 is CVSSPRGLGISETQYF. CDR3 coding DNA: TGTGTCAGCAGCCCGCGGGGCCTCGGAATTTCAGAGACCCAGTACTTC.

This clonotype was counted many times. The rearrangement uses TRBV20-1 and TRBJ1-4, with D possibly matching TRBD1 (6 bases). Trimming took 0 bases from V and 8 from J, leaving 10 bases between them. Germline V gene lookup returns CDR1 DFQATT and CDR2 SNEGSKA (reference sequence). CDR3 length: 13 residues. CDR3 coding DNA: TGCAGTGCTAGAGAGGGGGCGCAGGAAAAACTGTTTTTT. Translating gives CSAREGAQEKLFF.

There are many counts of this clonotype. The chain combines TRBV30 with TRBJ1-2; D gene ambiguous. The CDR3 covers 14 residues. Germline lookup yields CDR1 GTSNPN and CDR2 SVGIG (reference sequence). V gave up 0 bases and J gave up 7 bases, with 15 bases separating them. In nucleotides, the CDR3 is TGTGCCTGGAGTGTATGGATGGGATCAGCTGGCTACACCTTC. The encoded protein is CAWSVWMGSAGYTF.

This clonotype has at least ten counts. This chain uses TRBV6-5 with TRBJ1-5; D is possibly TRBD1 (6 bases). The CDR3 is 15 amino acids. CDR1 and CDR2 from the germline V gene are MNHEY and SVGAGI. Trimming stripped 6 bases from V and 6 bases from J, with 18 bases between. CDR3 in amino acids: CASRSTQGRGQPQHF. The CDR3 nucleotides are TGTGCCAGCAGATCGACACAGGGACGGGGTCAGCCCCAGCATTTT.

A remark on this clonotype: Just one base apart from a much larger clone, this may be a read error. V usage is TRBV7-9 and J usage is TRBJ1-3; a weak D match, TRBD1 (5 bases). Germline V lookup: CDR1 SEHNR, CDR2 FQNEAQ (reference sequence). This CDR3 has 17 residues. Written as DNA, the CDR3 is TGTGTCAGCAGCTTAGTAGTGGGGCAGCTCTCTGGAAACACCATATATTTT. Its translation: CVSSLVVGQLSGNTIYF.

This clonotype was counted at least ten times. This chain connects TRBV29-1 to TRBJ1-1; D ambiguous. CDR3 length: 11 amino acids. The germline CDR1 and CDR2 sequences are SQVTM and ANQGSEA. The V end was cut by 7 bases, the J end by 1 base, with 7 bases between. The CDR3 DNA reads TGCAGCGGTAACAGGAACACTGAAGCTTTCTTT. This encodes CSGNRNTEAFF.

At least ten counts were recorded for this clonotype. The chain combines TRBV5-5 with TRBJ1-4; the D is unclear. V was cut by 2 bases and J by 10 bases, with 21 bases left in between. From germline, CDR1 is SGHKS and CDR2 YYEKEE (reference sequence). The CDR3 consists of 16 residues. The CDR3 DNA reads TGTGCCAGCAGCTTAGAGTTTCCCCCCCAGATCGGAAAACTGTTTTTT. Its translation: CASSLEFPPQIGKLFF.

This clonotype was picked up many times. CDR3 in DNA: TGTGCTAGTGGTTTGGCTCCTGGAGGATTGAACACTGAAGCTTTCTTT. Translation: CASGLAPGGLNTEAFF. The rearrangement links TRBV12-5 to TRBJ1-1; D gene uncertain. V was trimmed by 1 base and J by 0 bases, leaving 12 bases between them. Germline values: CDR1 LGHNT, CDR2 FRNRAP. There are 16 residues in the CDR3.